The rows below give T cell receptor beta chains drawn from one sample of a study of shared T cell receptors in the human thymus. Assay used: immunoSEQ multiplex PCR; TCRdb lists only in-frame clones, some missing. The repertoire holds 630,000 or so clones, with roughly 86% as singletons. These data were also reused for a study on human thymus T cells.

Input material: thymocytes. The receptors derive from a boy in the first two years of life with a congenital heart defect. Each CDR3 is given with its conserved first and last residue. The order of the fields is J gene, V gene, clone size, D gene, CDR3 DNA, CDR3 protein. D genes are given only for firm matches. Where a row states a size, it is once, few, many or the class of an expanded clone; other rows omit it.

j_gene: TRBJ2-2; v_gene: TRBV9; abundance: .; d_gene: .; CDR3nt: TGTGCCAGCAGCGTGAGGACTGTGAGCGCGAACACCGGGGAGCTGTTTTTT; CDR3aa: CASSVRTVSANTGELFF
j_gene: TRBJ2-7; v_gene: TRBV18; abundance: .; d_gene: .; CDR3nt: TGTGCCAGCTCACCGGAAAGGGGTACCTACGAGCAGTACTTC; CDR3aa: CASSPERGTYEQYF
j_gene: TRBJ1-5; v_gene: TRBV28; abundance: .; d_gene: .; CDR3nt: TGTGCCAGCAGTTTATACAGACACCCTAGCAATCAGCCCCAGCATTTT; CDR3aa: CASSLYRHPSNQPQHF
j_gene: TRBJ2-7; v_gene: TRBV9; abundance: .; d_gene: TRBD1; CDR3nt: TGTGCCAGCAGCGTAGCAGGGGGCCCGGACGAGCAGTACTTC; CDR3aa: CASSVAGGPDEQYF
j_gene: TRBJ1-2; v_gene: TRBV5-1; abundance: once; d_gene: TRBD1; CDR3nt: TGCGCCAGCAGCTTGCGTACAGGGGATAACTATGGCTACACCTTC; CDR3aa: CASSLRTGDNYGYTF
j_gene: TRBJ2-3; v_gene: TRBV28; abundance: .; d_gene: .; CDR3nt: TGTGCCAGCAGCCGAGAGCCGAGGTGGAGCGACGGGAGTTCGGATACGCAGTATTTT; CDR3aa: CASSREPRWSDGSSDTQYF
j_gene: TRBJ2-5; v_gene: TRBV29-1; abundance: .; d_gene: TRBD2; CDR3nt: TGCAGCGTTGAATTGGGTAGCGGGAGGGCCCTCTGGGAGACCCAGTACTTC; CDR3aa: CSVELGSGRALWETQYF
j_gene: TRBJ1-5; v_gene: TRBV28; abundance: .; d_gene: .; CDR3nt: TGTGCCAGCACCCCTTCAGGAAGCAATCAGCCCCAGCATTTT; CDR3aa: CASTPSGSNQPQHF
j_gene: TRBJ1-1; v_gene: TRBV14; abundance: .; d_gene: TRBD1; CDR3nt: TGTGCCAGCAGCCAAGATGACAGGGAGGTAGGGAACACTGAAGCTTTCTTT; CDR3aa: CASSQDDREVGNTEAFF
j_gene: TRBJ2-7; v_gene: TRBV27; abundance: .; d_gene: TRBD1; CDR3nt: TGTGCCAGCAGTTTAGACAGGGAATACGAGCAGTACTTC; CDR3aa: CASSLDREYEQYF
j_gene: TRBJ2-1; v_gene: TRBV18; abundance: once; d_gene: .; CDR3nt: TGTGCCAGCTCACCGAATAGCGGACTCTACAATGAGCAGTTCTTC; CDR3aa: CASSPNSGLYNEQFF
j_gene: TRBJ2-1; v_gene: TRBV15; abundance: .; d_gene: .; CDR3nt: TGTGCCACCAGCAGAGCTGTGCGGGACCTCTACAATGAGCAGTTCTTC; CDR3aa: CATSRAVRDLYNEQFF
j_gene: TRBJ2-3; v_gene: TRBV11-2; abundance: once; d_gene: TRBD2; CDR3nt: TGTGCCAGCAGGGCTATAAGGGGCGGGAGAGCTAGCACAGATACGCAGTATTTT; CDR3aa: CASRAIRGGRASTDTQYF
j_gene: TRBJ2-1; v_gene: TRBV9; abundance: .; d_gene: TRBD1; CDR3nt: TGTGCCAGCAGCGTGCAGACAGGGGGTATCGGTTACAATGAGCAGTTCTTC; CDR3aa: CASSVQTGGIGYNEQFF
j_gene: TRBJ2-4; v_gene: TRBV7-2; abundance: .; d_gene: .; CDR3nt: TGTGCCAGCAGCTTAAAGCCCTCCTTAGCCAAAAACATTCAGTACTTC; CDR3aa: CASSLKPSLAKNIQYF
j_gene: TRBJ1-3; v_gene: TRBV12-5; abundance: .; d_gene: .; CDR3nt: TGTGCTAGTGGTTTGGGCTCCCGAGTACAGCTTACCTCTGGAAACACCATATATTTT; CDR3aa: CASGLGSRVQLTSGNTIYF
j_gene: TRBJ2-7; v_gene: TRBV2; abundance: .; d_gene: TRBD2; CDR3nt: TGTGCCAGTGGGTTTTCCGGGACTAGCGGTCTGGACGAGCAGTACTTC; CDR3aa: CASGFSGTSGLDEQYF
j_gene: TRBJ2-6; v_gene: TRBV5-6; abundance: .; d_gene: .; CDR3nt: TGTGCCAGCAGTTCCCTTACGACTCACGAAGGTTCTGGGGCCAACGTCCTGACTTTC; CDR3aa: CASSSLTTHEGSGANVLTF
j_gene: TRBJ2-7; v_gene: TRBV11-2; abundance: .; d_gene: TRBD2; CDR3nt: TGTGCCAGCAGCTTAGATAGGGGACTAGCTCGGGAAGGCGAGCAGTACTTC; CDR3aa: CASSLDRGLAREGEQYF
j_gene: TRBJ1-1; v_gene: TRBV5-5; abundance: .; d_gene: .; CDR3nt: TGTGCCAGCAGACCTAAGACGGCAGGCACTGAAGCTTTCTTT; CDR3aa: CASRPKTAGTEAFF
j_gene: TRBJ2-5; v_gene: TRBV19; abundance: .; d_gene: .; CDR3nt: TGTGCCAGTAGTATACGAGAGACCCAGTACTTC; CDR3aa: CASSIRETQYF
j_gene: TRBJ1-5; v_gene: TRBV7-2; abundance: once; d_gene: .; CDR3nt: TGTGCCAGCAGCTTCGATCTCCCACAGGGCGATAGCAATCAGCCCCAGCATTTT; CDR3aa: CASSFDLPQGDSNQPQHF
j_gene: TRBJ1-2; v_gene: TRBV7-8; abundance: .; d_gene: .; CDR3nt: TGTGCCAGCAGCAAAGGTGGGGGGGCCAGGAGTGGCTACACCTTC; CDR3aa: CASSKGGGARSGYTF
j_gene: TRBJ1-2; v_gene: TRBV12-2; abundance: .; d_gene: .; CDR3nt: TGTGCAAGTCGCTTGTACGGGAATGGCTACACCTTC; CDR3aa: CASRLYGNGYTF
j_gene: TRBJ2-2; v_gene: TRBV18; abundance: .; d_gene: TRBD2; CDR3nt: TGTGCCAGCTCACGACTAGCGGGAGCCGGGGAGCTGTTTTTT; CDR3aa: CASSRLAGAGELFF
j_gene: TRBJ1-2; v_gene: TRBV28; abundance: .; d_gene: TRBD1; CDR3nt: TGTGCCAGCACCCTGGACAGGGGAAGCTACACCTTC; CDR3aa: CASTLDRGSYTF
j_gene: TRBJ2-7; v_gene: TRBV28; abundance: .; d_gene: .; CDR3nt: TGTGCCAGCACCATTTCGGGCGGGAAGGGATACGAGCAGTACTTC; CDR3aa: CASTISGGKGYEQYF
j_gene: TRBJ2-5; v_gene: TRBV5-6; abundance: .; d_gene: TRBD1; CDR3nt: TGTGCCAGCAGCAACTACATAGGGACAGGCCAAGAGACCCAGTACTTC; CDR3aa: CASSNYIGTGQETQYF
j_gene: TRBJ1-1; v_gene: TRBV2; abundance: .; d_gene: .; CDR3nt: TGTGCCAGCAGTGAACACCACAGGGACACTGAAGCTTTCTTT; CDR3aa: CASSEHHRDTEAFF
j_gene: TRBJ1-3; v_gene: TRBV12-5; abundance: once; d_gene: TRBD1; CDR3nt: TGTGCTAGTGGTCCAGGGGGTAATGGAAACACCATATATTTT; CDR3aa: CASGPGGNGNTIYF
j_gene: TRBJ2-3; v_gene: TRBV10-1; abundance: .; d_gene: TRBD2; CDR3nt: TGCGCCAGCAGTGAACTAGCGGGAGAGCCAGATACGCAGTATTTT; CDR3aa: CASSELAGEPDTQYF
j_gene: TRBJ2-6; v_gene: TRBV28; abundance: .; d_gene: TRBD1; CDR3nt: TGTGCCAGCATGGGACAGGCCACTTCCTCTGGGGCCAACGTCCTGACTTTC; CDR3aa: CASMGQATSSGANVLTF
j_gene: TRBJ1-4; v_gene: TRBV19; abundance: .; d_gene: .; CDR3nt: TGTGCCAGTAGTACCGCGTACAGAGCAACTAATGAAAAACTGTTTTTT; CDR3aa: CASSTAYRATNEKLFF
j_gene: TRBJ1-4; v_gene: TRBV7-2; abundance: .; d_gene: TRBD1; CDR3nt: TGTGCCAGCAGCTTAGCGGCAGGGGGTCAGGGAAGGGCCGTATACGAAAAACTGTTTTTT; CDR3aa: CASSLAAGGQGRAVYEKLFF
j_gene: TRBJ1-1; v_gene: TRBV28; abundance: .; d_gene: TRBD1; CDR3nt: TGTGCCAGCTTAACAGGGGGCAACACTGAAGCTTTCTTT; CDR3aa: CASLTGGNTEAFF
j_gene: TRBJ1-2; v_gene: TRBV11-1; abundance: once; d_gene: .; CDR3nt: TGTGCCAGCAGCCCGAGGGCAGCCTTCTATGGCTACACCTTC; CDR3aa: CASSPRAAFYGYTF
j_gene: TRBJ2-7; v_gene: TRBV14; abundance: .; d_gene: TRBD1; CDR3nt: TGTGCCAGCAGCCGTGGACAGGGATGTTCGTACGAGCAGTACTTC; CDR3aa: CASSRGQGCSYEQYF
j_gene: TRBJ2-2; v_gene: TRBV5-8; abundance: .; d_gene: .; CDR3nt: TGTGCCAGCAGCTGGCCGGACAGTGCGAACACCGGGGAGCTGTTTTTT; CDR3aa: CASSWPDSANTGELFF
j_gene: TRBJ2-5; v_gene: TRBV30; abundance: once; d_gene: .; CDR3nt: TGTGCCTGGAGTGTACGGGGGTCGGCGCGCAACCAAGAGACCCAGTACTTC; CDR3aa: CAWSVRGSARNQETQYF
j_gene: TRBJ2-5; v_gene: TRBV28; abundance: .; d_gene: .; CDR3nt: TGTGCCAGCAGTTTGGCTAGCCCGACCCAGTACTTC; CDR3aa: CASSLASPTQYF
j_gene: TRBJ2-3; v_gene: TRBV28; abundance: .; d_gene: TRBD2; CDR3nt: TGTGCCAGCAGTTTACTAGGACTAGCGGGAGTCAGTGATTTCACAGATACGCAGTATTTT; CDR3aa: CASSLLGLAGVSDFTDTQYF
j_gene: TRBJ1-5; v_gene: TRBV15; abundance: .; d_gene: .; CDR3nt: TGTGCCACCAGCAGGGGAGATAATCAGCCCCAGCATTTT; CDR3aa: CATSRGDNQPQHF
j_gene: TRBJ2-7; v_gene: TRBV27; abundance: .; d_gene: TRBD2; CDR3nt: TGTGCCAGCACCGGACTAGCGGGAAGCTCCTACGAGCAGTACTTC; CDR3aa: CASTGLAGSSYEQYF